What follows are 25 T cell receptor beta chains derived from one specimen sequenced in a study of blood T cell repertoires in COVID-19. Clones were sequenced by immunoSEQ multiplex PCR, and TCRdb holds only the in-frame ones, with some missing. The table lists approximately 100,000 clones, 81% of them singletons. The sample taken for sequencing was peripheral blood. The source is a human donor in a cohort sampled during active COVID-19.

V gene TRBV19 combines with J gene TRBJ2-2; D is unclear. This CDR3 is 11 amino acids long. The V gene's germline CDR1 is LNHDA and CDR2 SQIVND (reference sequence). Trimming cost V 3 bases and J 7 bases, with 3 bases left between them. CDR3 loop: CASSIYGELFF. Here the CDR3 DNA reads TGTGCCAGTAGTATCTACGGGGAGCTGTTTTTT.

The chain has TRBV24-1 and TRBJ2-3; 8 bases are a match to TRBD2. With 6 bases clipped from V and 3 bases from J, the junction kept 10 bases outside the gene matches. The CDR3 consists of 16 residues. CDR1 and CDR2 from the germline V gene are KGHDR and SFDVKD. The CDR3 sequence: CATSPHGAGETDTQYF. Here the CDR3 DNA reads TGTGCCACCAGTCCTCATGGAGCGGGAGAAACAGATACGCAGTATTTT.

This chain uses TRBV18 with TRBJ2-2; a possible D gene is TRBD1 (5 bases). The ends were cut back, 5 bases at V and 0 bases at J, with 7 bases in the middle. Germline V gene lookup returns CDR1 KGHSH and CDR2 LQKENI. The CDR3 runs 14 residues. CDR3 nucleotide sequence: TGTGCCAGCTCAGGGGCCACGAACACCGGGGAGCTGTTTTTT. It specifies CASSGATNTGELFF.

V and J are TRBV6-1 and TRBJ1-1; TRBD1 aligns across 7 bases. The V segment lost 0 bases and the J segment 10 bases; nucleotides outside the gene matches: 11. The length of the CDR3 is 15 residues. Per the germline V gene, CDR1 is MNHNS and CDR2 is SASEGT. The CDR3 spells CASSEAQILTGSAFF. DNA for the CDR3: TGTGCCAGCAGTGAAGCGCAGATACTGACAGGGTCAGCTTTCTTT.

The chain employs TRBV7-9 and TRBJ1-2; 8 positions match TRBD1. CDR3 size: 12 residues. CDR1 is SEHNR, CDR2 FQNEAQ, per germline (reference sequence). The junction had 3 bases not matched to a gene; V was cut back by 5 bases and J by 7 bases. The chain's CDR3 is CASSLQGAGYTF. The CDR3 DNA is TGTGCCAGCAGCCTTCAGGGGGCTGGCTACACCTTC.

The chain uses TRBV4-3 and TRBJ1-1; possibly TRBD1 for D (6 bases). Trimming left V 3 bases short and J 0 bases short, with 8 bases between. CDR3 length equals 14 residues. Germline-derived CDR1 and CDR2 are LGHNA and YSLEER. Here the CDR3 DNA reads TGCGCCAGCAGCCACGGACAGTTGAACACTGAAGCTTTCTTT. Its translation is CASSHGQLNTEAFF.

This chain connects TRBV18 to TRBJ2-3, with TRBD2 matching over 7 bases. The germline CDR1 and CDR2 sequences are KGHSH and LQKENI. After removal of 3 bases from V and 0 bases from J, the junction contained 6 bases not matched to a gene. The CDR3 sequence is 16 residues long. The DNA for the CDR3 is TGTGCCAGCTCACCGACAGCGGGGATTAGCACAGATACGCAGTATTTT. The encoded protein is CASSPTAGISTDTQYF.

This chain links TRBV6-6 with TRBJ2-7; 8 bases line up with TRBD2. The ends lost 6 bases at V and 6 bases at J; junction bases unmatched: 7. The V gene's germline CDR1 is MNHNY and CDR2 SVGAGI (reference sequence). The CDR3 runs to 13 residues. CDR3 in DNA: TGTGCCAGCAGCCCCGGTCGGGGGGGCGAGCAGTACTTC. Its protein product is CASSPGRGGEQYF.

The gene calls are TRBV6-2 or TRBV6-3 and TRBJ2-7, with 8 bases fitting TRBD1. Germline CDR1 reads MNHEY; CDR2 reads SVGEGT. V shed 2 bases, J shed 3 bases, and the junction held 3 bases outside the gene matches. The CDR3 length is 14 residues. Here the CDR3 reads CASSYVDRGYEQYF. For the CDR3, the DNA is TGTGCCAGCAGTTACGTAGACAGGGGCTACGAGCAGTACTTC.

For the CDR3, the DNA is TGTGCCAGCAGCCATGCCCAGTTTAGCACAGATACGCAGTATTTT. Amino acids: CASSHAQFSTDTQYF. This chain connects TRBV11-1 to TRBJ2-3; D gene uncertain. With 5 bases removed from V and 0 bases from J, the gap between germline ends came to 12 bases. This CDR3 region has 15 residues. CDR1 and CDR2 from the germline V gene are SGHAT and FQDESV (reference sequence).

This chain links TRBV6-5 with TRBJ1-1; D remains ambiguous. The CDR3 length is 12 residues. Between the trimmed V and J ends, which lost 5 bases and 0 bases, there was a span of 4 bases. Germline V gene lookup returns CDR1 MNHEY and CDR2 SVGAGI. For the CDR3, the DNA is TGTGCCAGCAGTACAGTGAACACTGAAGCTTTCTTT. As protein: CASSTVNTEAFF.

The genes are TRBV4-3 and TRBJ1-1, with a weak D call TRBD1 (5 bases). CDR1 LGHNA and CDR2 YSLEER come from the germline V gene. V lost 0 bases to trimming and J lost 3 bases, with 11 bases between them. The CDR3 is made up of 15 amino acids. The CDR3 sequence: CASSQDQGSHTEAFF. The CDR3 DNA reads TGCGCCAGCAGCCAAGATCAGGGTTCCCACACTGAAGCTTTCTTT.

The V call is TRBV5-1, the J call TRBJ2-2, with TRBD2 as a possible D gene (5 bases). The CDR3 is 17 amino acids. Germline CDR1 SGHRS, CDR2 YFSETQ. Trimming shortened V by 8 bases and J by 4 bases, and 24 bases separated the two germline ends. DNA of the CDR3: TGCGCCAGTTCAGCGTCTGTGCTAGGAGGTACCACCGGGGAGCTGTTTTTT. It is translated as CASSASVLGGTTGELFF.

The V and J genes are TRBV19 and TRBJ2-3, with D possibly TRBD2 on 6 matching bases. Trimming shortened V by 6 bases and J by 0 bases, and 13 bases separated the two germline ends. This CDR3 spans 15 amino acids. Germline V CDR1 and CDR2: LNHDA, SQIVND (reference sequence). The chain's CDR3 is CASRETSSSTDTQYF. CDR3 nucleotides: TGTGCCAGTAGAGAGACTAGTTCTAGCACAGATACGCAGTATTTT. Based on the CDR3 plus reference TRBV19 and TRBJ2-3, the full variable domain is DGGITQSPKYLFRKEGQNVTLSCEQNLNHDAMYWYRQDPGQGLRLIYYSQIVNDFQKGDIAEGYSVSREKKESFPLTVTSAQKNPTAFYLCASRETSSSTDTQYFGPGTRLTVL.

The chain has TRBV7-9 and TRBJ1-2, with D perhaps matching TRBD1 (5 bases). There are 14 residues in the CDR3. V lost 6 bases and J lost 7, with 18 bases in between. CDR1 and CDR2 from the germline V gene are SEHNR and FQNEAQ (reference sequence). The CDR3 spells CASRFPGTFSGYTF. The DNA of the CDR3 is TGTGCCAGCAGGTTTCCCGGGACTTTCTCTGGCTACACCTTC.

The J gene is TRBJ2-7, the V gene TRBV6-5; tentatively, D is TRBD2 (5 bases). The CDR3 covers 14 residues. Germline V gene sequence: CDR1 MNHEY, CDR2 SVGAGI. Trimming cost V 4 bases and J 3 bases, with 13 bases left between them. The CDR3: CASSSPGSHYEQYF. The CDR3 nucleotides read TGTGCCAGCAGTTCCCCGGGATCCCACTACGAGCAGTACTTC.

The V and J genes are TRBV13 and TRBJ2-1; D remains unclear. Germline V gene sequence: CDR1 PRHDT, CDR2 FYEKMQ (reference sequence). The CDR3 is made up of 13 amino acids. Trimming left V 5 bases short and J 4 bases short, with 9 bases between. The CDR3 sequence is CASSNDKYNEQFF. DNA for the CDR3: TGTGCCAGCAGCAACGACAAGTACAATGAGCAGTTCTTC.

The chain is built from TRBV3-1 (or the pseudogene TRBV3-2) and TRBJ1-2; 9 bases fit TRBD1. J lost 5 bases, V lost 5 bases, and 6 bases had no gene match. This CDR3 spans 14 amino acids. Germline-derived CDR1 and CDR2 are LGHDT and YNNKEL (reference sequence). The CDR3 DNA reads TGTGCCAGCAGCAACAGGGGGCTGGGGTATGGCTACACCTTC. Translation gives CASSNRGLGYGYTF.

This chain joins TRBV4-3 and TRBJ2-3, with 10 bases fitting TRBD2. Trimming at V came to 10 bases and at J to 4 bases, leaving 8 bases not matched to a gene. Germline V CDR1 and CDR2: LGHNA, YSLEER. The CDR3 runs to 14 residues. The CDR3 protein is CANNIAGGSDTQYF. DNA for the CDR3: TGCGCCAACAACATAGCGGGAGGTTCAGATACGCAGTATTTT.

The genes are TRBV5-1 and TRBJ2-3; D unclear. Trimming removed 4 bases from V and 2 bases from J, with 11 bases in between. This CDR3 comprises 14 residues. In germline, CDR1 is SGHRS, CDR2 YFSETQ. CDR3 sequence: CASSLDGVTDTQYF. DNA for the CDR3: TGCGCCAGCAGCCTCGACGGAGTCACAGATACGCAGTATTTT.

The rearrangement joins TRBV6-6 to TRBJ1-5; D is possibly TRBD1 (5 bases). Trimming took 6 bases from V and 4 from J, leaving 10 bases between them. Per germline, CDR1 MNHNY and CDR2 SVGAGI (reference sequence). CDR3 length equals 13 residues. CDR3 bases: TGTGCCAGCAGAATACAGGAAAATCAGCCCCAGCATTTT. This encodes CASRIQENQPQHF.

This clone was detected a few times. The V gene is TRBV18, the J gene TRBJ2-7, with TRBD2 identical over 13 bases. The CDR3 extends over 15 amino acids. The trim removed 3 bases at V and 4 bases at J, leaving 3 bases unmatched. Germline-derived CDR1 and CDR2 are KGHSH and LQKENI. The CDR3 DNA reads as TGTGCCAGCTCACCCGAACTAGCGGGAGGGTACGAGCAGTACTTC. It codes for CASSPELAGGYEQYF.

The chain carries TRBV11-2 and TRBJ1-3; perhaps TRBD1 as D (5 bases). CDR1 and CDR2 (germline): SGHAT, FQNNGV. Trimming cost V 6 bases and J 0 bases, with 15 bases left between them. CDR3 size: 16 residues. The chain's CDR3 is CASRFSRQLSGNTIYF. CDR3 nucleotide sequence: TGTGCCAGCAGATTCAGCCGACAGCTCTCTGGAAACACCATATATTTT.

The CDR3 is CASSLFWTGGTEAFF. CDR3 nucleotides: TGTGCCAGCAGTTTATTTTGGACAGGGGGCACTGAAGCTTTCTTT. The genes are TRBV28 and TRBJ1-1, with 10 bases identical to TRBD1. Per germline, CDR1 MDHEN and CDR2 SYDVKM. This CDR3 is built from 15 residues. With 1 base clipped from V and 4 bases from J, the junction kept 3 bases outside the gene matches.

The chain has TRBV19 and TRBJ1-1; tentatively, D is TRBD1 (5 bases). V was cut by 5 bases and J by 1 base, with 11 bases left in between. The CDR3 spans 14 residues. CDR1 is LNHDA and CDR2 is SQIVND in the germline V gene (reference sequence). The DNA of the CDR3 is TGTGCCAGTAGTTTTGGACAAACGAACACTGAAGCTTTCTTT. It codes for CASSFGQTNTEAFF.